This TCR beta chain was documented in a study of long-term antiretroviral therapy in people with HIV. The study's findings and limits: Blood in the study was drawn between the mid-2000s and the late 2010s, possibly under older ART regimens, which may be less effective than current ones.

Sequencing used immunoSEQ v3.0 at survey level. The repertoire was sequenced with immunoSEQ multiplex PCR; TCRdb's copy has only in-frame clones and lacks some. The data hold 35,000 to 40,000 clones, with approximately 80% observed a single time. Notes on this clone: The antigen is unknown.

From germline, CDR1 is MNHEY and CDR2 SVGAGI. CDR3 length: 12 amino acids. The junction had 6 bases not matched to a gene; V was cut back by 6 bases and J by 8 bases. The sequence came from a man aged 18-30 years with HIV. The chain combines TRBV6-5 with TRBJ1-2, with TRBD1 matching over 7 bases. Here the sequenced sample was unsorted PBMCs, taken 0.3 years after starting antiretroviral therapy. In DNA form, the CDR3 reads TGTGCCAGCAGGCCCCAGGGGGGGGGCTACACCTTC. This gives the protein CASRPQGGGYTF.